Each of the 27 T cell receptor beta chains below was sequenced from the same sample in a study of cytomegalovirus exposure and HLA in healthy donors (dated by TCRdb to about 2017). Libraries were built with the immunoSEQ multiplex PCR assay. For the multiplex PCR, a mixture combining 60 forward primers for TCR Vbeta segments and 13 reverse primers for TCR Jbeta segments was used. TCRdb carries this immuneACCESS record with in-frame sequences only. Its versions omit some clonotypes, under half of them owing to an unresolved V gene in the studies checked, with the rest unexplained. The sample table shows some 130,000 clones, and 55% to 75% are seen once. The leading ten clones occupy 1.5% to 2% of the sample. The sample comprised PBMCs. The receptors derive from a man aged 25-40 years in good health and CMV-seropositive.

This rearrangement joins TRBV30 to TRBJ1-2, with D unclear. The CDR3 totals 14 residues. Germline CDR1 reads GTSNPN; CDR2 reads SVGIG (reference sequence). Trimming pared 4 bases from V and 1 base from J, leaving 13 bases between. The CDR3 protein is CAWIMKSDNYGYTF. As DNA, the CDR3 is TGTGCCTGGATCATGAAATCAGATAACTATGGCTACACCTTC.

The V call is TRBV11-2, the J call TRBJ1-1; D not certain. This CDR3 has 12 amino acids. Trimming left V 5 bases short and J 4 bases short, with 8 bases between. The V gene's germline CDR1 is SGHAT and CDR2 FQNNGV. The CDR3 is CASSPEVTEAFF. The CDR3 DNA sequence: TGTGCCAGCAGCCCCGAGGTCACTGAAGCTTTCTTT.

This clone turned up a few times. This chain joins TRBV6-5 and TRBJ1-5; no firm D call. V lost 6 bases, J lost 4 bases, and 16 bases lay in between. In germline, CDR1 is MNHEY, CDR2 SVGAGI. CDR3 length equals 15 residues. This CDR3 reads CASSPREPTNQPQHF. CDR3 DNA: TGTGCCAGCAGCCCCCGAGAACCAACGAATCAGCCCCAGCATTTT.

The V gene is TRBV28, the J gene TRBJ2-3; 10 positions agree with TRBD2. The germline gives CDR1 MDHEN, CDR2 SYDVKM. This CDR3 contains 13 residues. Unmatched junction bases numbered 2, after V lost 10 bases and J lost 1 base. CDR3 nucleotide sequence: TGTGCCACCGGGACTAGCGGCACAGATACGCAGTATTTT. Its protein product is CATGTSGTDTQYF. Full variable domain (outside the CDR3, taken from reference TRBV28 and TRBJ2-3): DVKVTQSSRYLVKRTGEKVFLECVQDMDHENMFWYRQDPGLGLRLIYFSYDVKMKEKGDIPEGYSVSREKKERFSLILESASTNQTSMYLCATGTSGTDTQYFGPGTRLTVL.

The CDR3 here is CASSLVRPSGYQETQYF. The CDR3 coding sequence is TGTGCCAGCAGCTTAGTTAGGCCTAGCGGCTACCAAGAGACCCAGTACTTC. This chain connects TRBV7-9 to TRBJ2-5; TRBD2 matches 7 bases. The CDR3 is 17 residues long. In germline, CDR1 is SEHNR, CDR2 FQNEAQ (reference sequence). Trimming removed 1 base from V and 0 bases from J; junction bases left unmatched: 8.

The CDR3 DNA sequence: TGTGCCAGCAGCTTGCAGGTCTACGAGCAGTACTTC. It yields the protein CASSLQVYEQYF. V and J are TRBV5-6 and TRBJ2-5; no reliable D call. The DNA matches TRBJ2-7 better at its end, which makes the J call doubtful. The germline gives CDR1 SGHDT, CDR2 YYEEEE. This CDR3 has 12 amino acids.

This clone has only one observation. The genes are TRBV11-2 and TRBJ2-7, with TRBD2 identical over 7 bases. V trimming: 5 bases; J trimming: 5 bases; junction bases outside the gene matches: 15. The CDR3 consists of 16 residues. The germline CDR1 and CDR2 sequences are SGHAT and FQNNGV. CDR3 sequence (DNA): TGTGCCAGCAGCCATGGCGGGAGTTGGAGTGGAAACGAGCAGTACTTC. This gives the protein CASSHGGSWSGNEQYF.

This chain uses TRBV7-6 with TRBJ2-5; 10 bases match TRBD1. This CDR3 has 14 amino acids. Germline CDR1 reads SGHVS; CDR2 reads FNYEAQ. The junction had 1 base not matched to a gene; V was cut back by 3 bases and J by 3 bases. CDR3 protein: CASSFGTGEETQYF. The CDR3 DNA sequence: TGTGCCAGCAGCTTCGGGACAGGGGAAGAGACCCAGTACTTC.

The chain carries TRBV9 and TRBJ2-1; 9 bases map to TRBD1. The germline gives CDR1 SGDLS, CDR2 YYNGEE. The ends lost 4 bases at V and 4 bases at J; junction bases unmatched: 12. This CDR3 has 17 residues. In DNA, the CDR3 is TGTGCCAGCAGCCCCAAACTCTTGGACAGGGGATACAATGAGCAGTTCTTC. Protein: CASSPKLLDRGYNEQFF.

The rearrangement links TRBV9 to TRBJ2-4; TRBD1 is a possible D gene (5 bases). Germline lookup yields CDR1 SGDLS and CDR2 YYNGEE. The CDR3 loop spans 15 amino acids. V lost 3 bases to trimming and J lost 3 bases, with 13 bases between them. CDR3 coding DNA: TGTGCCAGCAGCGCAACCACAGGCCACAAAAACATTCAGTACTTC. Protein sequence: CASSATTGHKNIQYF.

V is TRBV28 and J is TRBJ1-1, with 10 bases matching TRBD1. The germline V gene has CDR1 MDHEN and CDR2 SYDVKM. V shed 5 bases and J 5 bases; nucleotides not matched to a gene: 8. This CDR3 is built from 15 residues. The CDR3 sequence: CASSQGTGVRTEAFF. The CDR3 nucleotides read TGTGCCAGCAGTCAAGGGACAGGGGTACGAACTGAAGCTTTCTTT.

This clone was detected only a few times. This chain joins TRBV5-4 and TRBJ2-7; TRBD2 agrees at 8 bases. V lost 4 bases, J lost 2 bases, and 5 bases stayed unmatched. Germline CDR1 reads SGHNT; CDR2 reads YYREEE (reference sequence). The CDR3 extends over 14 amino acids. This CDR3 is CASSRLALPYEQYF. CDR3 nucleotides: TGTGCCAGCAGCCGACTAGCGTTACCCTACGAGCAGTACTTC. The full variable domain, its missing parts supplied by reference TRBV5-4 and TRBJ2-7, is ETGVTQSPTHLIKTRGQQVTLRCSSQSGHNTVSWYQQALGQGPQFIFQYYREEENGRGNFPPRFSGLQFPNYSSELNVNALELDDSALYLCASSRLALPYEQYFGPGTRLTVT.

The chain has TRBV27 and TRBJ2-3; D unclear. The CDR3 spans 12 residues. Germline assignment: CDR1 MNHEY and CDR2 SMNVEV (reference sequence). Between the trimmed V and J ends, which lost 8 bases and 5 bases, there was a span of 11 bases. The CDR3 loop is CASRDLGDTQYF. CDR3 nucleotides: TGTGCCAGCCGAGATCTCGGAGATACGCAGTATTTT.

This rearrangement joins TRBV5-4 to TRBJ2-1; no clear D. The CDR3 spans 14 residues. V lost 1 base and J 7 bases, leaving 12 bases between the germline ends. Germline CDR1 reads SGHNT; CDR2 reads YYREEE (reference sequence). CDR3 loop: CASSLTNMMNEQFF. CDR3 nucleotides: TGTGCCAGCAGCTTGACCAACATGATGAATGAGCAGTTCTTC.

This clone was observed a single time. V gene TRBV21-1 combines with J gene TRBJ1-3; TRBD1 is the table's D call and was not checked against the DNA. TRBV21-1 is annotated as a pseudogene. The CDR3 is made up of 17 amino acids. The CDR3 sequence: CASSKVQVRGKGNTIYF. In nucleotides, the CDR3 is TGTGCCAGCAGCAAAGTGCAGGTTAGGGGAAAAGGAAACACCATATATTTT.

J is TRBJ2-7 and V is TRBV5-4, with 8 bases fitting TRBD2. Germline values: CDR1 SGHNT, CDR2 YYREEE (reference sequence). The CDR3 covers 15 residues. The junction had 8 bases not matched to a gene; V was cut back by 3 bases and J by 3 bases. Here the CDR3 reads CASSSTTGGDYEQYF. The CDR3 DNA follows: TGTGCCAGCAGCTCCACGACGGGGGGGGACTACGAGCAGTACTTC.

The CDR3: CASTLGRDTFNYGYTF. The DNA of the CDR3 is TGCGCCAGCACTCTTGGTAGAGACACCTTTAACTATGGCTACACCTTC. This rearrangement joins TRBV5-1 to TRBJ1-2; D gene uncertain. The CDR3 has 16 residues. Germline V gene sequence: CDR1 SGHRS, CDR2 YFSETQ. Trimming removed 6 bases at V and 1 base at J, with 19 bases between.

This rearrangement joins TRBV13 to TRBJ1-1; perhaps TRBD1 as D (6 bases). The germline V gene has CDR1 PRHDT and CDR2 FYEKMQ (reference sequence). Trimming took off 2 bases at V and 1 base at J, with 11 bases between the two ends. The CDR3 loop spans 15 amino acids. The CDR3: CASSLLGQTNTEAFF. CDR3 bases: TGTGCCAGCAGCTTACTCGGACAGACGAACACTGAAGCTTTCTTT.

The chain uses TRBV5-6 and TRBJ2-7; D uncertain. The CDR3 runs to 15 residues. V lost 2 bases to trimming and J lost 2 bases, with 14 bases between them. Germline CDR1 is SGHDT and CDR2 is YYEEEE. The chain's CDR3 is CASSLFERAPYEQYF. DNA of the CDR3: TGTGCCAGCAGCTTATTTGAGAGAGCTCCCTACGAGCAGTACTTC.

V gene TRBV9 combines with J gene TRBJ1-6; D not resolved. V lost 1 base and J 9 bases, leaving 8 bases between the germline ends. The CDR3 is made up of 13 amino acids. Germline-derived CDR1 and CDR2 are SGDLS and YYNGEE. The CDR3 loop reads CASSVRRSSPLHF. The CDR3 DNA reads as TGTGCCAGCAGCGTAAGGAGGTCTTCACCCCTCCACTTT.

The chain links TRBV5-1 to TRBJ2-7, with 7 bases that match TRBD2. The CDR3 runs 14 residues. Germline values: CDR1 SGHRS, CDR2 YFSETQ. J lost 8 bases, V lost 0 bases, and 8 bases had no gene match. The CDR3 loop is CASSLEGGTQQQYF. As DNA, the CDR3 is TGCGCCAGCAGCTTGGAGGGAGGGACTCAGCAGCAGTACTTC. Full variable domain (rest looked up from reference TRBV5-1 and TRBJ2-7): KAGVTQTPRYLIKTRGQQVTLSCSPISGHRSVSWYQQTPGQGLQFLFEYFSETQRNKGNFPGRFSGRQFSNSRSEMNVSTLELGDSALYLCASSLEGGTQQQYFGPGTRLTVT.

This clone was counted between two and nine times. The V call is TRBV7-2, the J call TRBJ1-4, with a possible D match to TRBD1 (6 bases). V was trimmed by 5 bases and J by 0 bases, leaving 10 bases between them. This CDR3 is built from 15 residues. Germline V lookup: CDR1 SGHTA, CDR2 FQGNSA. The CDR3 DNA sequence: TGTGCCAGCAGCCCCCAGGGGACAACTAATGAAAAACTGTTTTTT. This codes for CASSPQGTTNEKLFF.

DNA for the CDR3: TGTGCCAGTAGTCGCGGGCAGGAGATTTACCCCTGGCAGCCCCAGCATTTT. It is translated as CASSRGQEIYPWQPQHF. This chain uses TRBV19 with TRBJ1-5; no clear D gene. The germline CDR1 and CDR2 sequences are LNHDA and SQIVND (reference sequence). V lost 5 bases to trimming and J lost 7 bases, with 24 bases between them. CDR3 length: 17 amino acids.

Here the CDR3 DNA reads TGTGCCACCAGCAGCCCCGGCCAGGGGAATAATGAAAAACTGTTTTTT. It translates to CATSSPGQGNNEKLFF. The chain is built from TRBV15 and TRBJ1-4, with D possibly being TRBD1 (6 bases). In germline, CDR1 is LNHNV, CDR2 YYDKDF (reference sequence). V lost 3 bases and J 4 bases, leaving 15 bases between the germline ends. This CDR3 is built from 16 residues.

This clone showed up just once. This chain uses TRBV6-5 with TRBJ2-2, with a possible D match to TRBD1 (6 bases). V gave up 6 bases and J gave up 3 bases, with 14 bases separating them. Germline V gene sequence: CDR1 MNHEY, CDR2 SVGAGI. The CDR3 is 15 amino acids. DNA for the CDR3: TGTGCCAGCAGCTTACAGGGCCTGGACACCGGGGAGCTGTTTTTT. Translated: CASSLQGLDTGELFF.

The chain couples TRBV10-1 to TRBJ2-7; tentative D call: TRBD1 (5 bases). This CDR3 comprises 13 residues. Trimming removed 9 bases at V and 5 bases at J, with 17 bases between. In germline, CDR1 is WNHNN, CDR2 SYGVQD (reference sequence). The CDR3 region is CARPRVGIHEQYF. CDR3 sequence (DNA): TGCGCCAGACCCAGGGTGGGAATCCACGAGCAGTACTTC.

In this sample, this clone turned up once. The V gene is TRBV5-6, the J gene TRBJ1-1; TRBD1 is a possible D gene (5 bases). Trimming shortened V by 1 base and J by 4 bases, and 8 bases separated the two germline ends. The length of the CDR3 is 13 residues. In germline, CDR1 is SGHDT, CDR2 YYEEEE. The CDR3 loop reads CASSLYRPTEAFF. As DNA, the CDR3 is TGTGCCAGCAGCTTGTACAGGCCCACTGAAGCTTTCTTT.